Given below is one T cell receptor beta chain in context. The CDR3 contains 13 residues. The junction had 5 bases not matched to a gene; V was cut back by 10 bases and J by 3 bases. Germline V gene sequence: CDR1 SGHNT, CDR2 YYREEE (reference sequence). These data come from a study of blood T cell repertoires in COVID-19. About the study: T cells, B-cell-depleted T cells, or PBMCs provided the cDNA or gDNA that served as material.

Authors' analysis steps: Estimates of nucleated cell counts were drawn from the amplification of reference gene primers. The assay was immunoSEQ multiplex PCR, and TCRdb's table has in-frame clones only and misses some. V, J and clone size are taken as reported in that table, and D and trimming were inferred from the DNA itself. The sample holds about 380,000 clones, around 87% seen once. The cohort comprised adults aged about 18 to 100 years residing in around 25 US areas. Cohort allocation depended upon clinical history that participants reported. Sequenced sample: PBMCs or T cells enriched from blood (not recorded which). This sequence originates from a man aged 30 to 39 who had recovered from COVID-19. The chain couples TRBV5-4 to TRBJ1-1; 11 nucleotides align to TRBD1. The CDR3 nucleotides read TGTGCCTTCCGGGACAGGGGGTACACTGAAGCTTTCTTT. Its translation: CAFRDRGYTEAFF. Filled out from reference TRBV5-4 and TRBJ1-1, the complete variable domain reads ETGVTQSPTHLIKTRGQQVTLRCSSQSGHNTVSWYQQALGQGPQFIFQYYREEENGRGNFPPRFSGLQFPNYSSELNVNALELDDSALYLCAFRDRGYTEAFFGQGTRLTVV.